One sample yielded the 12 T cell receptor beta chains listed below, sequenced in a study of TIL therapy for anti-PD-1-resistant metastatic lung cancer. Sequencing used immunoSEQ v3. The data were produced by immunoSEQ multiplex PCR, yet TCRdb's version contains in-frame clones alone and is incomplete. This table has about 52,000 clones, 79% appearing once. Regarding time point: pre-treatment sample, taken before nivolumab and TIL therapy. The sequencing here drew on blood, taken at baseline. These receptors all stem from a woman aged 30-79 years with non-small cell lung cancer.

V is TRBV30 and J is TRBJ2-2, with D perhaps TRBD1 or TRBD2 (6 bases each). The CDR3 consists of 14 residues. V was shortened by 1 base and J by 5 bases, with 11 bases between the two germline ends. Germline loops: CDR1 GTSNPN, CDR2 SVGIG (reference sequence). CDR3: CAWSGGAGTGELFF. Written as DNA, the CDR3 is TGTGCCTGGAGTGGGGGGGCCGGTACCGGGGAGCTGTTTTTT.

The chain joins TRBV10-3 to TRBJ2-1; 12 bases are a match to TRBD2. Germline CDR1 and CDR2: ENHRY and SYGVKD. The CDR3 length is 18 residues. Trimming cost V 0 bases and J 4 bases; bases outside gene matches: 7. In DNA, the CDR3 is TGTGCCATCAGTGAGTCGAGCGGACTAGCGGGATTTTACAATGAGCAGTTCTTC. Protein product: CAISESSGLAGFYNEQFF.

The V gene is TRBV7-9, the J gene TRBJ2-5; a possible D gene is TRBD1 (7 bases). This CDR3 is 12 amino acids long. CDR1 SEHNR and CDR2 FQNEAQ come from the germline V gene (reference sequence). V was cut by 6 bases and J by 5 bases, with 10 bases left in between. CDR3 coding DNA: TGTGCCAGCAGAGCAGGGGGGGAGACCCAGTACTTC. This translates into CASRAGGETQYF.

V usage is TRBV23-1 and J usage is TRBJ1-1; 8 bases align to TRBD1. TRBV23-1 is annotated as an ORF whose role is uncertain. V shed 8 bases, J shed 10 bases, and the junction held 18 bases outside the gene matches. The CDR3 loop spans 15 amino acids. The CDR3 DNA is TGCGCCAGCGGCGAAAAGGGACAGGAGGTTCAGGTAGCTTTCTTT. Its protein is CASGEKGQEVQVAFF.

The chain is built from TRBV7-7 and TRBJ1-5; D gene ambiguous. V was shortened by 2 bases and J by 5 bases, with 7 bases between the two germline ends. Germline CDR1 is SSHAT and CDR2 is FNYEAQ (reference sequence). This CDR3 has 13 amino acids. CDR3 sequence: CASSLNVDQPQHF. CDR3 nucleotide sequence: TGTGCCAGCAGCTTAAATGTGGATCAGCCCCAGCATTTT. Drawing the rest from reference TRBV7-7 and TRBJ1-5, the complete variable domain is GAGVSQSPRYKVTKRGQDVTLRCDPISSHATLYWYQQALGQGPEFLTYFNYEAQPDKSGLPSDRFSAERPEGSISTLTIQRTEQRDSAMYRCASSLNVDQPQHFGDGTRLSIL.

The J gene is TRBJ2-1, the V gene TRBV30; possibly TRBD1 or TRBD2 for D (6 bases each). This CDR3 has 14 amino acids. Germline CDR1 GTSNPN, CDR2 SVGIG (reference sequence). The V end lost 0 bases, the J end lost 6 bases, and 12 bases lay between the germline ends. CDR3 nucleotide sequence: TGTGCCTGGAGTGTACGGGGGCCCACCAATGAGCAGTTCTTC. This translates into CAWSVRGPTNEQFF.

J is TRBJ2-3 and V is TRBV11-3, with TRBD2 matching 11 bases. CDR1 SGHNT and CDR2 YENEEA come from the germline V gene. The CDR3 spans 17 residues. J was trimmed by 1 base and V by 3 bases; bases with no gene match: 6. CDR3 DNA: TGTGCCAGCAGCTTGACTAGCGGGGTTCGGGGCACAGATACGCAGTATTTT. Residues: CASSLTSGVRGTDTQYF.

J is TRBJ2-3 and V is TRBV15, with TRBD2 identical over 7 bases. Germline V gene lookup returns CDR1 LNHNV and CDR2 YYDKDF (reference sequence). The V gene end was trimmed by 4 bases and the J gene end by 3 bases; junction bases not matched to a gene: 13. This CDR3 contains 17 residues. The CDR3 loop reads CATSTFGREKKTDTQYF. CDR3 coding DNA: TGTGCCACCAGCACTTTTGGGAGGGAGAAAAAGACAGATACGCAGTATTTT.

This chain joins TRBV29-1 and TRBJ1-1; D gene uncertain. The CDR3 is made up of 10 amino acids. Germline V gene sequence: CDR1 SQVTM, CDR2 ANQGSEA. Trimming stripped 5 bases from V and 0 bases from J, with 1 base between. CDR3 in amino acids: CSVLNTEAFF. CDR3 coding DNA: TGCAGCGTTCTGAACACTGAAGCTTTCTTT.

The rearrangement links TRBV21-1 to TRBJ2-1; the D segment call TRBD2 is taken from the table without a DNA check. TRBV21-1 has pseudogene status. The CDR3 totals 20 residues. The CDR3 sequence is CASSRHGTSGRDIPHNEQFF. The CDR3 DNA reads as TGTGCCAGCAGCCGACACGGGACTAGCGGGAGGGATATACCCCACAATGAGCAGTTCTTC.

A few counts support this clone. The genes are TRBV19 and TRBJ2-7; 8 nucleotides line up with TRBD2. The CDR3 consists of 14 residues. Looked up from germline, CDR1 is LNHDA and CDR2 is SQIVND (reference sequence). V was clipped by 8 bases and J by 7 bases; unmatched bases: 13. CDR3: CASGATGGTREQYF. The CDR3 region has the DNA TGTGCCAGTGGTGCCACGGGGGGGACAAGGGAGCAGTACTTC. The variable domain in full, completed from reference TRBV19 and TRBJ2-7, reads DGGITQSPKYLFRKEGQNVTLSCEQNLNHDAMYWYRQDPGQGLRLIYYSQIVNDFQKGDIAEGYSVSREKKESFPLTVTSAQKNPTAFYLCASGATGGTREQYFGPGTRLTVT.

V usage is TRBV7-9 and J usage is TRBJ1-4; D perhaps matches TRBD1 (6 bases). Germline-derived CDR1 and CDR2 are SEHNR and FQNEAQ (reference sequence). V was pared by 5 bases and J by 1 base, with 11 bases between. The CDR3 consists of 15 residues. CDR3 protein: CASSPLQGTNEKLFF. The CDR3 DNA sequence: TGTGCCAGCAGCCCCCTACAGGGAACTAATGAAAAACTGTTTTTT.